The 20 T cell receptor beta chains given below trace back to one sample, sequenced in a study of cytomegalovirus exposure and HLA in healthy donors. PCR was performed using 60 Vbeta and 13 Jbeta primers. Here immunoSEQ multiplex PCR was the method, and the copy in TCRdb shows in-frame clones only, minus some. Of about 190,000 clones listed, around 86% were seen once; the top ten hold roughly 0.8%. Material for sequencing was PBMCs. These receptors were taken from a woman aged 18-30 years in good health and CMV-seronegative.

A word on this clone: This likely comes from a read error, as the CDR3 has no conserved phenylalanine or tryptophan at its end. The chain recombines TRBV13 with TRBJ2-7; TRBD2 agrees at 7 bases. The germline V gene encodes CDR1 PRHDT and CDR2 FYEKMQ (reference sequence). The CDR3 covers 13 residues. J was trimmed by 4 bases and V by 5 bases; bases with no gene match: 5. CDR3 nucleotides: TGTGCCAGCAGCCCAAGCGGGGCTTACGAGCAGTACTCC. It encodes CASSPSGAYEQYS.

This clone has more than one count but fewer than ten. The J gene is TRBJ1-1, the V gene TRBV5-6; 9 bases map to TRBD1. This CDR3 is 13 amino acids long. Germline CDR1 reads SGHDT; CDR2 reads YYEEEE. With V trimmed by 5 bases and J by 5 bases, 4 bases remained unmatched. The CDR3 DNA follows: TGTGCCAGCAGTTCGACAGGGGGGACTGAAGCTTTCTTT. As protein: CASSSTGGTEAFF.

The chain recombines TRBV28 with TRBJ2-7, with 11 nucleotides matching TRBD2. This CDR3 has 18 residues. Germline CDR1 is MDHEN and CDR2 is SYDVKM. V lost 3 bases to trimming and J lost 3 bases; unmatched junction nucleotides: 13. The CDR3 reads CASSFATSGIPGVYEQYF. In nucleotides, the CDR3 is TGTGCCAGCAGTTTCGCGACTAGCGGGATCCCGGGTGTCTACGAGCAGTACTTC.

This chain joins TRBV7-8 and TRBJ2-1; D gene uncertain. V was pared by 1 base and J by 8 bases, with 18 bases between. The V gene's germline CDR1 is SGHVS and CDR2 FQNEAQ. This CDR3 has 16 residues. CDR3: CASSLGAPPALHEQFF. The CDR3 region has the DNA TGTGCCAGCAGCTTAGGAGCCCCTCCGGCACTACATGAGCAGTTCTTC. Looking up the rest from reference TRBV7-8 and TRBJ2-1 gives the full variable domain: GAGVSQSPRYKVAKRGQDVALRCDPISGHVSLFWYQQALGQGPEFLTYFQNEAQLDKSGLPSDRFFAERPEGSVSTLKIQRTQQEDSAVYLCASSLGAPPALHEQFFGPGTRLTVL.

The CDR3 sequence: CASSQRGIYNEQFF. The CDR3 DNA reads TGTGCCAGCAGCCAGAGAGGGATCTACAATGAGCAGTTCTTC. The chain combines TRBV11-3 with TRBJ2-1; TRBD2 is a possible D gene (5 bases). The CDR3 extends over 14 amino acids. V was cut by 5 bases and J by 3 bases, with 11 bases left in between. Per germline, CDR1 SGHNT and CDR2 YENEEA.

This chain connects TRBV2 to TRBJ1-2; no reliable D call. The germline V gene has CDR1 SNHLY and CDR2 FYNNEI. V was shortened by 6 bases and J by 3 bases, with 8 bases between the two germline ends. The CDR3 has 12 amino acids. The DNA of the CDR3 is TGTGCCAGCAGGGGCGGGGACTATGGCTACACCTTC. Protein: CASRGGDYGYTF. The full variable domain, completed using reference TRBV2 and TRBJ1-2, is EPEVTQTPSHQVTQMGQEVILRCVPISNHLYFYWYRQILGQKVEFLVSFYNNEISEKSEIFDDQFSVERPDGSNFTLKIRSTKLEDSAMYFCASRGGDYGYTFGSGTRLTVV.

Written as DNA, the CDR3 is TGTGCCAGCAGCTTCAGGGGCTCCTACAATGAGCAGTTCTTC. Residues: CASSFRGSYNEQFF. This chain links TRBV9 with TRBJ2-1; D is perhaps TRBD1 (6 bases). Germline V gene sequence: CDR1 SGDLS, CDR2 YYNGEE. The CDR3 is 14 residues long. V was shortened by 4 bases and J by 0 bases, with 8 bases between the two germline ends.

The rearrangement joins TRBV10-2 to TRBJ1-3; a possible D gene is TRBD1 (6 bases). The CDR3 has 15 amino acids. Trimming pared 3 bases from V and 2 bases from J, leaving 11 bases between. CDR1 and CDR2 (germline): WSHSY, SAAADI. The CDR3 spells CASSDQGLTGNTIYF. CDR3 DNA: TGCGCCAGCAGTGATCAGGGGTTAACTGGAAACACCATATATTTT.

The chain employs TRBV5-4 and TRBJ2-1, with TRBD2 matching 9 bases. The CDR3 length is 15 residues. V shed 2 bases and J 6 bases; nucleotides not matched to a gene: 6. The germline gives CDR1 SGHNT, CDR2 YYREEE (reference sequence). For the CDR3, the DNA is TGTGCCAGCAGCTTTTTTAGCGGGAGTACCAATGAGCAGTTCTTC. It specifies CASSFFSGSTNEQFF.

The gene calls are TRBV19 and TRBJ2-1; 7 bases align to TRBD2. This CDR3 is built from 14 residues. The ends lost 3 bases at V and 8 bases at J; junction bases unmatched: 7. CDR1 is LNHDA and CDR2 is SQIVND in the germline V gene (reference sequence). The CDR3 reads CASSIELASHEQFF. CDR3 DNA: TGTGCCAGTAGTATCGAACTAGCGAGCCATGAGCAGTTCTTC.

V is TRBV27 and J is TRBJ2-3; D is uncertain. The CDR3 extends over 12 amino acids. Germline V gives CDR1 MNHEY, CDR2 SMNVEV (reference sequence). CDR3 region: CVKRRSGDTQYF. DNA for the CDR3: TGTGTCAAACGACGGTCAGGAGATACGCAGTATTTT.

Here the CDR3 reads CASSLGSGGRNLNTIYF. As DNA, the CDR3 is TGTGCCAGCAGCTTAGGAAGCGGGGGGCGTAATCTAAACACCATATATTTT. V gene TRBV7-2 combines with J gene TRBJ1-3, with TRBD1 as a possible D gene (6 bases). CDR1 is SGHTA, CDR2 FQGNSA, per germline. V was trimmed by 1 base and J by 6 bases, leaving 19 bases between them. The CDR3 is 17 amino acids.

The rearrangement uses TRBV6-5 and TRBJ1-1, with unresolved D. The V and J ends lost 0 bases and 3 bases respectively, with 5 bases between them. This CDR3 contains 13 residues. Per germline, CDR1 MNHEY and CDR2 SVGAGI. The CDR3 DNA reads as TGTGCCAGCAGTTACTCTCCGGACACTGAAGCTTTCTTT. It yields the protein CASSYSPDTEAFF.

V gene TRBV30 combines with J gene TRBJ2-2, with 8 positions matching TRBD2. V lost 5 bases and J lost 4; bases outside the gene matches: 3. Germline V gene data show CDR1 as GTSNPN and CDR2 as SVGIG (reference sequence). The CDR3 runs to 13 residues. DNA for the CDR3: TGTGCCTGGGATCTAGCGGGCACCGGGGAGCTGTTTTTT. It encodes CAWDLAGTGELFF.

The rearrangement joins TRBV11-2 to TRBJ2-2, with a weak D call TRBD1 (6 bases). Germline values: CDR1 SGHAT, CDR2 FQNNGV. This CDR3 has 15 amino acids. Trimming removed 6 bases from V and 1 base from J, with 12 bases in between. The CDR3 nucleotides are TGTGCCAGCAGACATACAGGGAAGAACACCGGGGAGCTGTTTTTT. This sequence encodes CASRHTGKNTGELFF.

This clone showed up just once. The V call is TRBV29-1, the J call TRBJ2-1; 7 nucleotides line up with TRBD2. V was clipped by 8 bases and J by 5 bases; unmatched bases: 9. CDR3 length: 13 residues. Germline V gene sequence: CDR1 SQVTM, CDR2 ANQGSEA. This CDR3 reads CSLGRGIHNEQFF. CDR3 sequence (DNA): TGCAGCCTGGGGAGGGGTATTCACAATGAGCAGTTCTTC.

Notes on this clone: An end of the junction does not agree with germline; a read error may underlie this. The chain has TRBV5-4 and TRBJ2-1; TRBD1 matches at 10 bases. CDR3 length equals 17 residues. Germline values: CDR1 SGHNT, CDR2 YYREEE (reference sequence). CDR3 DNA sequence: TGTGCCAGCAGTTTGGACAGGGGGATAATTTCCTACAATGAGCAGTTCTTC. Translation: CASSLDRGIISYNEQFF.

This chain connects TRBV7-2 to TRBJ2-3; D unresolved. Trimming took 4 bases from V and 4 from J, leaving 6 bases between them. The CDR3 covers 12 residues. Germline CDR1 reads SGHTA; CDR2 reads FQGNSA. This CDR3 is CASSSYSDTQYF. In DNA, the CDR3 is TGTGCCAGCAGCTCGTACTCAGATACGCAGTATTTT.

In this sample, this clone turned up once. In DNA, the CDR3 is TGTGCCAGCAGGGGACTAGTGGCAGATACGCAGTATTTT. This sequence encodes CASRGLVADTQYF. J is TRBJ2-3 and V is TRBV2; TRBD2 matches at 8 bases. Per the germline V gene, CDR1 is SNHLY and CDR2 is FYNNEI. The CDR3 runs to 13 residues. With 6 bases clipped from V and 4 bases from J, the junction kept 3 bases outside the gene matches. Drawing the rest from reference TRBV2 and TRBJ2-3, the complete variable domain is EPEVTQTPSHQVTQMGQEVILRCVPISNHLYFYWYRQILGQKVEFLVSFYNNEISEKSEIFDDQFSVERPDGSNFTLKIRSTKLEDSAMYFCASRGLVADTQYFGPGTRLTVL.

This clone was observed a handful of times. The V and J genes are TRBV15 and TRBJ2-1; weak D call: TRBD1 (5 bases). The germline CDR1 and CDR2 sequences are LNHNV and YYDKDF (reference sequence). Trimming removed 3 bases from V and 7 bases from J, with 7 bases in between. The CDR3 is 12 residues long. CDR3 DNA: TGTGCCACCAGCAGCAACAGGAATGAGCAGTTCTTC. This translates into CATSSNRNEQFF. The full variable domain, its missing parts supplied by reference TRBV15 and TRBJ2-1, is DAMVIQNPRYQVTQFGKPVTLSCSQTLNHNVMYWYQQKSSQAPKLLFHYYDKDFNNEADTPDNFQSRRPNTSFCFLDIRSPGLGDTAMYLCATSSNRNEQFFGPGTRLTVL.